The 11 T cell receptor beta chains below were found in one sample sequenced in a study of cytomegalovirus exposure and HLA in healthy donors. The PCR was carried out with 60 Vbeta primers and 13 Jbeta primers. Some clones are missing from TCRdb's copy, which holds only in-frame ones; the method was immunoSEQ multiplex PCR. The sample has fewer than 200,000 clones; 75% to 85% are singletons. Input material: PBMCs. The receptors come from a boy aged 5 to 17 in good health and CMV-seronegative.

The chain has TRBV4-1 and TRBJ2-7; D is undetermined. V gave up 0 bases and J gave up 8 bases, with 14 bases separating them. CDR1 is MGHRA and CDR2 is YSYEKL in the germline V gene. The length of the CDR3 is 14 residues. DNA for the CDR3: TGCGCCAGCAGCCAAGAGTCTAGTTGGTGGCAGCAGTACTTC. This sequence encodes CASSQESSWWQQYF.

This clone has a single count. The chain couples TRBV7-2 to TRBJ2-1; 13 bases map to TRBD2. Germline V gene lookup returns CDR1 SGHTA and CDR2 FQGNSA. The CDR3 has 16 residues. J gave up 13 bases and V 6 bases, and 15 bases lay outside the gene matches. The chain's CDR3 is CASRRRPGLAGTNQFF. In nucleotides, the CDR3 is TGTGCCAGCAGGAGACGACCGGGACTAGCGGGGACGAATCAGTTCTTC. Using reference TRBV7-2 and TRBJ2-1 for the parts outside the CDR3, the full variable domain is GAGVSQSPSNKVTEKGKDVELRCDPISGHTALYWYRQSLGQGLEFLIYFQGNSAPDKSGLPSDRFSAERTGGSVSTLTIQRTQQEDSAVYLCASRRRPGLAGTNQFFGPGTRLTVL.

The rearrangement links TRBV4-1 to TRBJ1-1; tentatively, D is TRBD1 (6 bases). Germline V gene lookup returns CDR1 MGHRA and CDR2 YSYEKL. The CDR3 spans 15 residues. Trimming left V 0 bases short and J 3 bases short, with 11 bases between. This chain's CDR3 is CASSQENREYTEAFF. CDR3 nucleotide sequence: TGCGCCAGCAGCCAAGAAAACAGGGAGTACACTGAAGCTTTCTTT.

The rearrangement links TRBV9 to TRBJ2-1, with 14 bases matching TRBD2. The CDR3 runs 20 residues. Trimming at V came to 6 bases and at J to 1 base, leaving 15 bases not matched to a gene. CDR1 is SGDLS and CDR2 is YYNGEE in the germline V gene. The DNA of the CDR3 is TGTGCCAGCACTCCCCGGGCGGGACTAGCGGGAGATAATTCCTACAATGAGCAGTTCTTC. Translation gives CASTPRAGLAGDNSYNEQFF.

There are a few counts of this clone. This CDR3 reads CASSPLDYDWTGRGYTEAFF. In DNA, the CDR3 is TGTGCCAGCAGCCCTCTTGATTATGATTGGACAGGGAGAGGGTACACTGAAGCTTTCTTT. The chain joins TRBV14 to TRBJ1-1; 8 bases agree with TRBD1. Trimming cost V 4 bases and J 3 bases; bases outside gene matches: 22. The CDR3 runs to 20 residues. Germline V gives CDR1 SGHDN, CDR2 FVKESK.

This clone was seen once. The rearrangement links TRBV7-6 to TRBJ1-1; no clear D gene. Germline lookup yields CDR1 SGHVS and CDR2 FNYEAQ. CDR3 size: 17 residues. V was clipped by 6 bases and J by 5 bases, with 25 bases between them. The CDR3 DNA sequence: TGTGCCAGCAGTCCGTTGGTCGGGTATCCGGGAGGGACTGAAGCTTTCTTT. It specifies CASSPLVGYPGGTEAFF.

V is TRBV10-1 and J is TRBJ2-2, with D unresolved. This CDR3 spans 13 amino acids. Deletions cut 8 bases from V and 5 bases from J, with 12 bases between. Per germline, CDR1 WNHNN and CDR2 SYGVQD (reference sequence). As DNA, the CDR3 is TGCGCCAGCCAGACCCAGGCGACCGGGGAGCTGTTTTTT. Its translation: CASQTQATGELFF.

J is TRBJ2-7 and V is TRBV7-2; a weak D match, TRBD2 (5 bases). The CDR3 covers 14 residues. V gave up 3 bases and J gave up 2 bases, with 11 bases separating them. Germline loops: CDR1 SGHTA, CDR2 FQGNSA. CDR3 coding DNA: TGTGCCAGCAGCTTTGGGGAGACTACCTACGAGCAGTACTTC. Amino acid sequence: CASSFGETTYEQYF.

This clone was seen only a few times. The chain combines TRBV19 with TRBJ1-5; tentative D call: TRBD1 (5 bases). The V gene's germline CDR1 is LNHDA and CDR2 SQIVND (reference sequence). The CDR3 is 15 residues long. Trimming took off 3 bases at V and 1 base at J, with 10 bases between the two ends. The CDR3 bases are TGTGCCAGTAGTATCGCCGCAGGGAGCAATCAGCCCCAGCATTTT. This translates into CASSIAAGSNQPQHF.

DNA for the CDR3: TGTGCCAGCAGCTTAGCACATAATAATTCACCCCTCCACTTT. Translated, it gives CASSLAHNNSPLHF. V is TRBV7-3 and J is TRBJ1-6; D remains unclear. Deletions cut 2 bases from V and 5 bases from J, with 7 bases between. This CDR3 has 14 amino acids. Germline loops: CDR1 SGHTA, CDR2 FQGTGA. The full variable domain, with the rest looked up from reference TRBV7-3 and TRBJ1-6, is GAGVSQTPSNKVTEKGKYVELRCDPISGHTALYWYRQSLGQGPEFLIYFQGTGAADDSGLPNDRFFAVRPEGSVSTLKIQRTERGDSAVYLCASSLAHNNSPLHFGNGTRLTVT.

The V gene is TRBV4-2, the J gene TRBJ1-1; no clear D gene. Germline CDR1 reads LGHNA; CDR2 reads YNFKEQ. The germline V and J ends were trimmed by 3 bases and 3 bases, with 14 bases remaining between them. CDR3 length: 15 amino acids. CDR3 sequence (DNA): TGTGCCAGCAGCCAGGCCGGGAGGGATGACACTGAAGCTTTCTTT. It codes for CASSQAGRDDTEAFF.